The 26 T cell receptor beta chains given below trace back to one sample, sequenced in a study of blood T cell repertoires in COVID-19. Method: immunoSEQ multiplex PCR; TCRdb's copy keeps in-frame clones and lacks some. The sample lists about 230,000 clones; 70% to 90% were seen once. Specimen: peripheral blood. The source is a man aged 50 or older with COVID-19, enrolled during active disease.

Remarks on this clone: Distinct nucleotide sequences in the sample also encode this CDR3. V gene TRBV10-1 combines with J gene TRBJ2-1; 11 bases line up with TRBD2. This CDR3 spans 15 amino acids. V gave up 5 bases and J gave up 8 bases; unmatched junction bases: 8. The V gene's germline CDR1 is WNHNN and CDR2 SYGVQD (reference sequence). CDR3 sequence: CASSSLAGGRDEQFF. CDR3 sequence (DNA): TGCGCCAGCAGTTCTCTAGCGGGAGGCCGGGATGAGCAGTTCTTC.

This sequence joins TRBV27 and TRBJ2-5; 7 nucleotides agree with TRBD1. The CDR3 totals 14 residues. Germline V CDR1 and CDR2: MNHEY, SMNVEV (reference sequence). J was trimmed by 1 base and V by 2 bases; bases with no gene match: 1. The CDR3 here is CASSLRDSQETQYF. The CDR3 nucleotides are TGTGCCAGCAGTTTACGGGACAGCCAAGAGACCCAGTACTTC.

The chain carries TRBV4-1 and TRBJ2-5; D remains unclear. The CDR3 loop spans 14 amino acids. Trimming took 0 bases from V and 2 from J, leaving 7 bases between them. Germline assignment: CDR1 MGHRA and CDR2 YSYEKL. The CDR3 region has the DNA TGCGCCAGCAGCCAAGACCAGTGGCAAGAGACCCAGTACTTC. Encoded protein: CASSQDQWQETQYF.

The rearrangement uses TRBV6-6 and TRBJ2-3; weak D call: TRBD1 (5 bases). V lost 3 bases to trimming and J lost 0 bases, with 10 bases between them. Germline-derived CDR1 and CDR2 are MNHNY and SVGAGI (reference sequence). The CDR3 is 15 residues long. CDR3 protein: CASSYQGSSTDTQYF. The CDR3 DNA reads as TGTGCCAGCAGTTATCAGGGTTCTAGCACAGATACGCAGTATTTT.

This chain joins TRBV19 and TRBJ2-4, with no clear D. Trimming left V 3 bases short and J 0 bases short, with 9 bases between. Germline-derived CDR1 and CDR2 are LNHDA and SQIVND (reference sequence). This CDR3 contains 15 residues. The CDR3 is CASSMTEVAKNIQYF. In DNA form, the CDR3 reads TGTGCCAGTAGTATGACTGAGGTAGCCAAAAACATTCAGTACTTC.

The chain uses TRBV11-3 and TRBJ2-1, with TRBD2 identical over 10 bases. The CDR3 consists of 20 residues. CDR1 is SGHNT and CDR2 is YENEEA in the germline V gene. Losses at the gene ends were 5 bases for V and 0 bases for J; bases not matched to a gene: 16. The DNA of the CDR3 is TGTGCCAGCAGCCAACTGCTTCGGCTAGCGGGGGTAAGCTCCTACAATGAGCAGTTCTTC. Translation gives CASSQLLRLAGVSSYNEQFF.

In nucleotides, the CDR3 is TGTGCCAGCAGCCCCCCGGGGGACAGTAGACGAAACATTCAGTACTTC. This encodes CASSPPGDSRRNIQYF. This sequence joins TRBV3-1 (or the pseudogene TRBV3-2) and TRBJ2-4; perhaps TRBD1 as D (7 bases). The length of the CDR3 is 16 residues. CDR1 is LGHDT and CDR2 is YNNKEL in the germline V gene (reference sequence). The V and J ends lost 4 bases and 6 bases respectively, with 19 bases between them.

The chain combines TRBV7-2 with TRBJ2-3, with D tentatively TRBD2 (7 bases). Germline V lookup: CDR1 SGHTA, CDR2 FQGNSA. The CDR3 consists of 16 residues. Trimming stripped 6 bases from V and 3 bases from J, with 19 bases between. CDR3 protein: CASRKGGYVRTDTQYF. CDR3 nucleotide sequence: TGTGCCAGCAGGAAGGGGGGGTACGTCCGTACAGATACGCAGTATTTT.

This clone was detected only once. J is TRBJ2-1 and V is TRBV7-9; 8 bases are shared with TRBD1. Germline CDR1 and CDR2: SEHNR and FQNEAQ (reference sequence). The CDR3 consists of 16 residues. The V gene end was trimmed by 1 base and the J gene end by 7 bases; junction bases not matched to a gene: 9. This CDR3 is CASSLVSGQGGNEQFF. As DNA, the CDR3 is TGTGCCAGCAGCTTAGTCTCAGGACAGGGCGGAAATGAGCAGTTCTTC.

This clone was detected only a few times. This sequence joins TRBV5-1 and TRBJ1-1; no reliable D call. V lost 3 bases and J lost 0, with 12 bases in between. The germline gives CDR1 SGHRS, CDR2 YFSETQ. CDR3 length: 15 residues. The DNA for the CDR3 is TGCGCCAGCAGCTCCGTGGGGAGGATGAACACTGAAGCTTTCTTT. It translates to CASSSVGRMNTEAFF. The whole variable domain, remainder taken from reference TRBV5-1 and TRBJ1-1, is KAGVTQTPRYLIKTRGQQVTLSCSPISGHRSVSWYQQTPGQGLQFLFEYFSETQRNKGNFPGRFSGRQFSNSRSEMNVSTLELGDSALYLCASSSVGRMNTEAFFGQGTRLTVV.

V is TRBV3-1 (or the pseudogene TRBV3-2) and J is TRBJ2-5; 12 nucleotides agree with TRBD2. Germline trimming cut 3 bases from V and 2 bases from J; bases unmatched to any gene: 7. The CDR3 extends over 17 amino acids. The germline CDR1 and CDR2 sequences are LGHDT and YNNKEL (reference sequence). In DNA, the CDR3 is TGTGCCAGCAGCCACGGTTCTAGCGGGGGGGCACAAGAGACCCAGTACTTC. As protein: CASSHGSSGGAQETQYF.

Only one count was recorded for this clone. V is TRBV19 and J is TRBJ1-1; D unresolved. V was trimmed by 8 bases and J by 3 bases, leaving 13 bases between them. The CDR3 covers 13 residues. Germline assignment: CDR1 LNHDA and CDR2 SQIVND (reference sequence). The CDR3 is CASCRFEDTEAFF. CDR3 coding DNA: TGTGCCAGTTGTCGCTTTGAGGACACTGAAGCTTTCTTT.

The chain carries TRBV18 and TRBJ1-2; 7 bases are a match to TRBD1. Germline V gene lookup returns CDR1 KGHSH and CDR2 LQKENI. The CDR3 length is 12 residues. Trimming took 3 bases from V and 5 from J; bases not matched to a gene: 0. The CDR3 nucleotides are TGTGCCAGCTCACCGACAGGGTATGGCTACACCTTC. Protein: CASSPTGYGYTF.

This chain connects TRBV7-2 to TRBJ1-3; 7 positions match TRBD1. Germline trimming cut 2 bases from V and 9 bases from J; bases unmatched to any gene: 13. The germline V gene encodes CDR1 SGHTA and CDR2 FQGNSA. The CDR3 length is 16 residues. CDR3 loop: CASSLRTGQPPVTIYF. CDR3 DNA sequence: TGTGCCAGCAGCTTACGGACAGGCCAACCCCCGGTCACCATATATTTT.

The sample holds one count of this clone. The rearrangement uses TRBV9 and TRBJ1-1; the D gene is possibly TRBD1 (5 bases). Germline CDR1 SGDLS, CDR2 YYNGEE. This CDR3 is 15 amino acids long. Trimming stripped 4 bases from V and 0 bases from J, with 13 bases between. The CDR3 reads CASSPLGAVNTEAFF. For the CDR3, the DNA is TGTGCCAGCAGCCCCCTAGGGGCGGTGAACACTGAAGCTTTCTTT.

CDR3 sequence (DNA): TGTGCCAGCAGAGACGACAGGGGGCCCGAACAAGGTGAAGCTTTCTTT. It translates to CASRDDRGPEQGEAFF. The J gene is TRBJ1-1, the V gene TRBV21-1; the D call TRBD1 from the table was never checked on the DNA. TRBV21-1 has pseudogene status. This CDR3 is built from 16 residues.

The chain uses TRBV2 and TRBJ2-7; 7 nucleotides align to TRBD1. This CDR3 contains 12 residues. With 8 bases clipped from V and 6 bases from J, the junction kept 7 bases outside the gene matches. The germline gives CDR1 SNHLY, CDR2 FYNNEI. This CDR3 is CASGPQGIEQYF. The CDR3, as DNA: TGTGCCAGCGGGCCACAGGGGATCGAGCAGTACTTC.

The V call is TRBV30, the J call TRBJ2-5; TRBD2 matches at 13 bases. With 2 bases clipped from V and 5 bases from J, the junction kept 11 bases outside the gene matches. This CDR3 comprises 17 residues. Germline V gene lookup returns CDR1 GTSNPN and CDR2 SVGIG (reference sequence). The CDR3 sequence: CAWSRGLAGALGETQYF. CDR3 DNA: TGTGCCTGGAGTCGCGGACTAGCGGGAGCCCTCGGGGAGACCCAGTACTTC.

J is TRBJ1-5 and V is TRBV5-5, with a weak D call TRBD1 (5 bases). Germline lookup yields CDR1 SGHKS and CDR2 YYEKEE (reference sequence). V shed 1 base and J shed 9 bases, with 20 bases lying between them. The CDR3 consists of 16 residues. CDR3 in DNA: TGTGCCAGCAGCTTGTTTGCCCTGGACACGTTAGGGCCCCAGCATTTT. Translation: CASSLFALDTLGPQHF.

CDR3 protein: CASSRGEGATQYF. In DNA, the CDR3 is TGCGCCAGCAGCCGCGGAGAGGGAGCGACCCAGTACTTC. The chain combines TRBV4-1 with TRBJ2-5; tentative D call: TRBD2 (5 bases). Germline CDR1 MGHRA, CDR2 YSYEKL. Trimming took off 4 bases at V and 7 bases at J, with 13 bases between the two ends. CDR3 length: 13 amino acids.

J is TRBJ2-1 and V is TRBV5-6; unclear D gene. Trimming left V 0 bases short and J 10 bases short, with 8 bases between. Germline lookup yields CDR1 SGHDT and CDR2 YYEEEE. The CDR3 covers 12 residues. CDR3 amino acids: CASSLDSPEQFF. The CDR3 bases are TGTGCCAGCAGCTTGGACTCCCCCGAGCAGTTCTTC.

This chain joins TRBV3-1 (or the pseudogene TRBV3-2) and TRBJ2-2; D is ambiguous. V was shortened by 4 bases and J by 4 bases, with 7 bases between the two germline ends. CDR1 and CDR2 from the germline V gene are LGHDT and YNNKEL (reference sequence). This CDR3 spans 13 amino acids. The CDR3 bases are TGTGCCAGCAGCCCCTTAATCACCGGGGAGCTGTTTTTT. This codes for CASSPLITGELFF.

The chain links TRBV11-2 to TRBJ1-4, with a tentative D call TRBD1 (6 bases). CDR3 length: 16 amino acids. Germline values: CDR1 SGHAT, CDR2 FQNNGV. V dropped 5 bases and J dropped 4 bases, with 17 bases sitting between them. The CDR3 is CASSTTTGWGNEKLFF. Written as DNA, the CDR3 is TGTGCCAGCAGCACTACCACAGGGTGGGGTAATGAAAAACTGTTTTTT.

DNA for the CDR3: TGTGCCAGCAGGCTCGGTGGGACAGGGGTGGAGCCCCAGCATTTT. It encodes CASRLGGTGVEPQHF. This rearrangement joins TRBV2 to TRBJ1-5; 10 positions match TRBD1. Germline V gene sequence: CDR1 SNHLY, CDR2 FYNNEI. J gave up 8 bases and V 6 bases, and 10 bases lay outside the gene matches. The CDR3 loop spans 15 amino acids.

V is TRBV9 and J is TRBJ2-2; 12 positions match TRBD2. This CDR3 has 16 amino acids. The V gene end was trimmed by 4 bases and the J gene end by 0 bases; junction bases not matched to a gene: 1. Looked up from germline, CDR1 is SGDLS and CDR2 is YYNGEE. Written as DNA, the CDR3 is TGTGCCAGCAGCACTAGCGGGAGGACGAACACCGGGGAGCTGTTTTTT. Translation: CASSTSGRTNTGELFF.

The CDR3 DNA reads as TGTGCCAGCAGCCCTCAGGGGGCCCCTGAAGCTTTCTTT. Translated: CASSPQGAPEAFF. This chain connects TRBV7-2 to TRBJ1-1, with 8 positions matching TRBD1. The CDR3 has 13 amino acids. Germline loops: CDR1 SGHTA, CDR2 FQGNSA. With V trimmed by 5 bases and J by 6 bases, 5 bases remained unmatched.